This is a list of T cell receptor beta chains from one sample in a study of blood T cell repertoires in COVID-19. Produced via immunoSEQ multiplex PCR; TCRdb's table is partial and in-frame only. Of some 230,000 clones in the sample, around 83% were seen once. Sequencing used peripheral blood. These TCRs come from a woman in her 50s with acute or convalescent COVID-19. CDR3s include the opening cysteine and the closing phenylalanine or tryptophan. D genes are given only for firm matches. Size is stated for part of the rows, as once, few or many counts, or as a class when the clone is expanded.

size | J | V | D | CDR3 | DNA
NA | TRBJ2-7 | TRBV24-1 | NA | CATTDSFPYEQYF | TGTGCCACAACCGACAGCTTCCCCTACGAGCAGTACTTC
NA | TRBJ2-7 | TRBV5-4 | TRBD2 | CASSRLMTGGGYEQYF | TGTGCCAGCAGCCGCCTGATGACGGGAGGGGGATACGAGCAGTACTTC
NA | TRBJ2-7 | TRBV6-5 | NA | CASSYSGTGSSYEQYF | TGTGCCAGCAGTTACTCCGGAACAGGGTCCTCCTACGAGCAGTACTTC
NA | TRBJ1-1 | TRBV4-1 | NA | CASSLLPAGPEAFF | TGCGCCAGCAGCCTCCTCCCGGCGGGGCCTGAAGCTTTCTTT
NA | TRBJ1-2 | TRBV10-2 | TRBD1 | CASSKQDRGPYGYTF | TGCGCCAGCAGTAAACAGGACAGGGGGCCCTATGGCTACACCTTC
NA | TRBJ2-2 | TRBV21-1 | NA | CASSADRGDTGELFF | TGTGCCAGCAGCGCCGACAGGGGGGACACCGGGGAGCTGTTTTTT
few | TRBJ1-2 | TRBV3-1/TRBV3-2 | TRBD1 | CASSRTGLGYTF | TGTGCCAGCAGCCGGACAGGGCTCGGCTACACCTTC
NA | TRBJ1-4 | TRBV25-1 | NA | CASRSAGGEKLFF | TGTGCCAGCAGGTCGGCAGGAGGAGAAAAACTGTTTTTT
NA | TRBJ2-5 | TRBV13 | NA | CASSPLSGETQYF | TGTGCCAGCAGCCCCCTCAGCGGAGAGACCCAGTACTTC
few | TRBJ2-2 | TRBV5-1 | TRBD2 | CASRVTGGLTGELFF | TGCGCCAGCAGAGTGACGGGGGGACTCACCGGGGAGCTGTTTTTT
NA | TRBJ2-7 | TRBV15 | TRBD1 | CATSPSGTGDVGQYF | TGTGCCACCAGCCCCTCCGGGACAGGGGATGTCGGGCAGTACTTC
NA | TRBJ2-4 | TRBV20-1 | NA | CSAPIENIQYF | TGCAGTGCACCTATAGAAAACATTCAGTACTTC
NA | TRBJ2-7 | TRBV6-5 | NA | CATIGPGGRYEQYF | TGTGCCACCATAGGGCCAGGGGGGCGGTACGAGCAGTACTTC
NA | TRBJ1-6 | TRBV6-1 | NA | CASSESRGSNSPLHF | TGTGCCAGCAGTGAATCAAGAGGGTCTAATTCACCCCTCCACTTT
NA | TRBJ1-1 | TRBV20-1 | TRBD1 | CSASTGGPNTEAFF | TGCAGTGCTAGTACAGGGGGACCGAACACTGAAGCTTTCTTT
NA | TRBJ2-7 | TRBV7-9 | TRBD2 | CASSLDGGNEQYF | TGTGCCAGCAGCTTGGACGGGGGGAACGAGCAGTACTTC
few | TRBJ1-1 | TRBV18 | TRBD1 | CASSPRDRINTEAFF | TGTGCCAGCTCACCCAGGGACAGAATCAACACTGAAGCTTTCTTT
NA | TRBJ2-7 | TRBV5-6 | TRBD2 | CASSLRDYLGYEQYF | TGTGCCAGCAGCTTGAGGGACTACCTTGGCTACGAGCAGTACTTC
NA | TRBJ1-5 | TRBV2 | NA | CASRPGQASGPQHF | TGTGCCAGCAGACCAGGACAAGCTTCAGGGCCCCAGCATTTT
NA | TRBJ1-2 | TRBV2 | TRBD1 | CASGIFYTGDGYTF | TGTGCCAGCGGCATATTTTATACAGGGGACGGCTACACCTTC
NA | TRBJ1-5 | TRBV7-2 | TRBD1 | CASSLALTGASNQPQHF | TGTGCCAGCAGCTTAGCGCTCACAGGGGCTTCCAATCAGCCCCAGCATTTT
NA | TRBJ2-1 | TRBV7-7 | TRBD2 | CASSPQVAGGSNEQFF | TGTGCTAGCAGCCCACAAGTTGCGGGGGGTTCGAATGAGCAGTTCTTC
NA | TRBJ1-3 | TRBV14 | NA | CASSQGVTIYF | TGTGCCAGCAGCCAAGGAGTCACCATATATTTT
NA | TRBJ2-7 | TRBV2 | TRBD1 | CASKRAGQGTYEQYF | TGTGCCAGCAAAAGAGCGGGACAGGGGACCTACGAGCAGTACTTC
NA | TRBJ1-3 | TRBV5-5 | TRBD1 | CASSFRGPGHFGNTIYF | TGTGCCAGCAGCTTTAGGGGGCCCGGACACTTCGGAAACACCATATATTTT
NA | TRBJ1-6 | TRBV28 | NA | CASSQNENSPLHF | TGTGCCAGCAGTCAAAATGAGAATTCACCCCTCCACTTT
NA | TRBJ1-1 | TRBV12-3/TRBV12-4 | NA | CASSKGQFAFF | TGTGCCAGCAGTAAAGGACAGTTCGCTTTCTTT
few | TRBJ1-6 | TRBV19 | NA | CARTEPSPLHF | TGTGCCAGGACGGAGCCTTCACCCCTCCACTTT
NA | TRBJ1-1 | TRBV27 | TRBD1 | CASSFDRGGWTEAFF | TGTGCCAGCAGTTTCGACAGGGGAGGGTGGACTGAAGCTTTCTTT
NA | TRBJ2-1 | TRBV27 | TRBD1 | CASSSTLGQASSYNEQFF | TGTGCCAGCAGTTCCACGCTCGGACAGGCGAGCTCCTACAATGAGCAGTTCTTC
NA | TRBJ2-7 | TRBV5-4 | TRBD2 | CASSPGLAGVYEQYF | TGTGCCAGCAGCCCGGGACTAGCGGGAGTCTACGAGCAGTACTTC
NA | TRBJ2-5 | TRBV27 | TRBD2 | CASSLERGPQETQYF | TGTGCCAGCAGTTTGGAGCGGGGTCCTCAAGAGACCCAGTACTTC
NA | TRBJ2-7 | TRBV11-2 | NA | CASSAVYEQYF | TGTGCCAGCAGCGCGGTCTACGAGCAGTACTTC
NA | TRBJ1-1 | TRBV5-1 | NA | CASSFEDSSNTEAFF | TGCGCCAGCAGCTTTGAAGACAGCTCGAACACTGAAGCTTTCTTT
NA | TRBJ2-5 | TRBV7-9 | TRBD1 | CASSNPDRGLFMVQETQYF | TGTGCCAGCAGCAACCCGGACAGGGGGCTATTCATGGTGCAAGAGACCCAGTACTTC
few | TRBJ1-5 | TRBV19 | NA | CATKGGWGNQPQHF | TGTGCCACCAAGGGGGGGTGGGGCAATCAGCCCCAGCATTTT
NA | TRBJ2-7 | TRBV5-4 | NA | CASSAWWDNSYEQYF | TGTGCCAGCAGCGCATGGTGGGACAACTCCTACGAGCAGTACTTC
NA | TRBJ1-1 | TRBV27 | NA | CASSSRQRKNTEAFF | TGTGCCAGCAGTTCCCGACAGAGAAAGAACACTGAAGCTTTCTTT
NA | TRBJ1-2 | TRBV28 | NA | CASTGLGYGYTF | TGTGCCAGCACGGGACTCGGCTATGGCTACACCTTC
NA | TRBJ2-7 | TRBV6-2/TRBV6-3 | NA | CASSYPGVAVRLEQYF | TGTGCCAGCAGTTACCCCGGGGTAGCGGTTCGTCTTGAGCAGTACTTC
once | TRBJ2-7 | TRBV7-9 | TRBD2 | CASSPSGRSYEQYF | TGTGCCAGCAGTCCTAGCGGGCGCTCCTACGAGCAGTACTTC